Below are 7 T cell receptor beta chains sequenced from a single sample in a study of shared clonotypes between healthy human individuals. Clones were sequenced by immunoSEQ multiplex PCR, and TCRdb holds only the in-frame ones, with some missing. The table lists about 1.5 million clones, 95% to 97% of them singletons. Sequenced: naive CD4+ T cells sorted from blood. Indicated subset: CD45RA+ positively selected. The origin of the receptors is a man aged 30 to 39 in good health.

The genes are TRBV15 and TRBJ1-5, with 8 bases matching TRBD1. With V trimmed by 2 bases and J by 3 bases, 9 bases remained unmatched. The length of the CDR3 is 17 residues. Germline lookup yields CDR1 LNHNV and CDR2 YYDKDF (reference sequence). The CDR3 DNA is TGTGCCACCAGCAGACGGCCTCAGGGGGCTTTCAATCAGCCCCAGCATTTT. It is translated as CATSRRPQGAFNQPQHF.

The chain joins TRBV27 to TRBJ2-3, with 9 bases identical to TRBD1. The length of the CDR3 is 15 residues. Per germline, CDR1 MNHEY and CDR2 SMNVEV (reference sequence). The V segment lost 4 bases and the J segment 6 bases; nucleotides outside the gene matches: 8. The CDR3 coding sequence is TGTGCCAGCAGTTCCTCGGGACAGGGACCCGATACGCAGTATTTT. Translation: CASSSSGQGPDTQYF.

The rearrangement uses TRBV15 and TRBJ2-5; the D call may be TRBD1 or TRBD2 (5 bases each). Trimming cost V 1 base and J 4 bases, with 10 bases left between them. Germline lookup yields CDR1 LNHNV and CDR2 YYDKDF (reference sequence). The CDR3 runs 14 residues. The CDR3, as DNA: TGTGCCACCAGCAGAGGGTCAGGGAGAGAGACCCAGTACTTC. Its protein product is CATSRGSGRETQYF.

For the CDR3, the DNA is TGTGCCAGCAGCTTACGGACTAGCGGGAGGGTCTACAATGAGCAGTTCTTC. Translation: CASSLRTSGRVYNEQFF. The chain combines TRBV9 with TRBJ2-1, with 15 bases matching TRBD2. With 4 bases clipped from V and 3 bases from J, the junction kept 5 bases outside the gene matches. CDR1 is SGDLS and CDR2 is YYNGEE in the germline V gene. The CDR3 runs 17 residues.

The rearrangement uses TRBV28 and TRBJ1-4; D is perhaps TRBD1 (5 bases). The CDR3 has 15 amino acids. With 5 bases removed from V and 0 bases from J, the gap between germline ends came to 10 bases. Germline values: CDR1 MDHEN, CDR2 SYDVKM. The CDR3 DNA sequence: TGTGCCAGCAGTGCCTGGGGGGCAACTAATGAAAAACTGTTTTTT. Its protein is CASSAWGATNEKLFF.

This chain links TRBV5-8 with TRBJ2-7; unclear D gene. Germline V gene lookup returns CDR1 SGHTS and CDR2 YDEGEE. This CDR3 has 10 residues. Trimming shortened V by 0 bases and J by 9 bases, and 4 bases separated the two germline ends. In DNA, the CDR3 is TGTGCCAGCAGCTTGGGGGGGCAGTACTTC. It yields the protein CASSLGGQYF.

As regards this clone: Distinct nucleotide sequences in the sample also encode this CDR3. The chain employs TRBV9 and TRBJ2-3, with D hard to call. The germline CDR1 and CDR2 sequences are SGDLS and YYNGEE. V lost 1 base, J lost 0 bases, and 6 bases lay in between. This CDR3 contains 14 residues. The CDR3 region has the DNA TGTGCCAGCAGCGTACAGGCTAGCACAGATACGCAGTATTTT. Amino acids: CASSVQASTDTQYF.